What follows are 10 T cell receptor beta chains derived from one specimen sequenced in a study of control samples from healthy donors and cancer patients. Sequencing used immunoSEQ multiplex PCR; TCRdb keeps in-frame clones, though not all of them. The repertoire holds 65,000 to 85,000 clones, with around 87% as singletons. The sample was PBMCs. Every receptor here comes from a woman between 50 and 59 years old with head and neck cancer.

This chain uses TRBV10-3 with TRBJ2-7; either TRBD1 or TRBD2 may supply D (5 bases each). There are 12 residues in the CDR3. Trimming took off 11 bases at V and 0 bases at J, with 11 bases between the two ends. The V gene's germline CDR1 is ENHRY and CDR2 SYGVKD. The CDR3: CAVGTYSYEQYF. The CDR3 DNA follows: TGTGCCGTCGGGACGTACTCCTACGAGCAGTACTTC.

In this sample, this clone turned up a few times. The chain combines TRBV3-1 (or the pseudogene TRBV3-2) with TRBJ1-2; possible D gene TRBD1, 6 bases. CDR1 is LGHDT and CDR2 is YNNKEL in the germline V gene (reference sequence). The germline V and J ends were trimmed by 1 base and 10 bases, with 22 bases remaining between them. This CDR3 is 16 amino acids long. The CDR3, as DNA: TGTGCCAGCAGCCAAGGGGCCAGGTTGCAGGGGCGCCCCTACACCTTC. Translating it yields CASSQGARLQGRPYTF.

The chain has TRBV3-1 (or the pseudogene TRBV3-2) and TRBJ1-2; 8 bases match TRBD1. The germline V gene encodes CDR1 LGHDT and CDR2 YNNKEL (reference sequence). This CDR3 contains 14 residues. V lost 7 bases and J lost 5; bases outside the gene matches: 9. The chain's CDR3 is CASTRAQGAYGYTF. The CDR3 DNA sequence: TGTGCCAGCACCCGGGCCCAGGGGGCTTATGGCTACACCTTC.

The V call is TRBV3-1 (or the pseudogene TRBV3-2), the J call TRBJ2-7; no definite D call. This CDR3 is 14 amino acids long. Germline-derived CDR1 and CDR2 are LGHDT and YNNKEL (reference sequence). Trimming removed 4 bases from V and 0 bases from J, with 10 bases in between. The CDR3 DNA is TGTGCCAGCAGCCCCTCGATGACCTCCTACGAGCAGTACTTC. The encoded protein is CASSPSMTSYEQYF.

The rearrangement links TRBV5-1 to TRBJ2-7, with 11 bases lining up with TRBD2. This CDR3 is built from 16 residues. Losses at the gene ends were 0 bases for V and 2 bases for J; bases not matched to a gene: 4. The germline V gene has CDR1 SGHRS and CDR2 YFSETQ. CDR3 in DNA: TGCGCCAGCAGCTTGGATAGCGGGGGGGTTGCCTACGAGCAGTACTTC. Translated, it gives CASSLDSGGVAYEQYF. The full variable domain, in which reference TRBV5-1 and TRBJ2-7 provide the parts outside the CDR3, is KAGVTQTPRYLIKTRGQQVTLSCSPISGHRSVSWYQQTPGQGLQFLFEYFSETQRNKGNFPGRFSGRQFSNSRSEMNVSTLELGDSALYLCASSLDSGGVAYEQYFGPGTRLTVT.

The chain uses TRBV5-4 and TRBJ2-7; D is unclear. With 0 bases removed from V and 5 bases from J, the gap between germline ends came to 6 bases. This CDR3 is 12 amino acids long. CDR1 and CDR2 (germline): SGHNT, YYREEE (reference sequence). In nucleotides, the CDR3 is TGTGCCAGCAGCTTGGGCGTAAACGAGCAGTACTTC. Translated, it gives CASSLGVNEQYF.

The chain couples TRBV7-9 to TRBJ2-7, with 10 positions matching TRBD1. The germline V gene encodes CDR1 SEHNR and CDR2 FQNEAQ (reference sequence). Trimming cost V 5 bases and J 5 bases; bases outside gene matches: 6. The CDR3 is made up of 14 amino acids. Written as DNA, the CDR3 is TGTGCCAGCAGCCCCGGGACAGGGGTGAACGAGCAGTACTTC. Translating it yields CASSPGTGVNEQYF.

This clone was seen only once. The gene calls are TRBV7-8 and TRBJ2-5; possibly TRBD1 for D (5 bases). The V and J ends lost 5 bases and 0 bases respectively, with 10 bases between them. Germline CDR1 is SGHVS and CDR2 is FQNEAQ. The CDR3 loop spans 14 amino acids. The CDR3 DNA follows: TGTGCCAGCAGCCAGGACACAAACCAAGAGACCCAGTACTTC. Amino acids: CASSQDTNQETQYF. Combining the CDR3 with reference TRBV7-8 and TRBJ2-5 gives the whole variable domain GAGVSQSPRYKVAKRGQDVALRCDPISGHVSLFWYQQALGQGPEFLTYFQNEAQLDKSGLPSDRFFAERPEGSVSTLKIQRTQQEDSAVYLCASSQDTNQETQYFGPGTRLLVL.

V usage is TRBV15 and J usage is TRBJ2-7, with D possibly being TRBD2 (7 bases). Germline assignment: CDR1 LNHNV and CDR2 YYDKDF (reference sequence). V was pared by 0 bases and J by 5 bases, with 11 bases between. The CDR3 loop spans 14 amino acids. The CDR3 DNA reads as TGTGCCACCAGCAGAGATCGGGGGGCTCACGAGCAGTACTTC. This sequence encodes CATSRDRGAHEQYF.

The chain combines TRBV5-5 with TRBJ1-1; D remains ambiguous. Germline lookup yields CDR1 SGHKS and CDR2 YYEKEE (reference sequence). This CDR3 region has 16 residues. Trimming pared 4 bases from V and 0 bases from J, leaving 16 bases between. CDR3 region: CASSIRAGSMNTEAFF. In nucleotides, the CDR3 is TGTGCCAGCAGCATTCGGGCAGGTTCCATGAACACTGAAGCTTTCTTT.